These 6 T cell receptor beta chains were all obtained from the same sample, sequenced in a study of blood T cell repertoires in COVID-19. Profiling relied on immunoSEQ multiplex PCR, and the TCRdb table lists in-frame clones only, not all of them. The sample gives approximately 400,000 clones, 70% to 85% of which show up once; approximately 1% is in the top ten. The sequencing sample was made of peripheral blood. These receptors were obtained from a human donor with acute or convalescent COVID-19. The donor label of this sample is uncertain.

Here the CDR3 DNA reads TGCGCCAGCAGCTTGGTCTCCCCGTGGCTAGCGGGGGGGGAGCTGTTTTTT. Translation gives CASSLVSPWLAGGELFF. The chain is built from TRBV5-1 and TRBJ2-2; 9 bases are a match to TRBD2. CDR3 length: 17 residues. The germline V gene encodes CDR1 SGHRS and CDR2 YFSETQ. Losses at the gene ends were 0 bases for V and 8 bases for J; bases not matched to a gene: 11. Supplemented by reference TRBV5-1 and TRBJ2-2, the full variable domain reads KAGVTQTPRYLIKTRGQQVTLSCSPISGHRSVSWYQQTPGQGLQFLFEYFSETQRNKGNFPGRFSGRQFSNSRSEMNVSTLELGDSALYLCASSLVSPWLAGGELFFGEGSRLTVL.

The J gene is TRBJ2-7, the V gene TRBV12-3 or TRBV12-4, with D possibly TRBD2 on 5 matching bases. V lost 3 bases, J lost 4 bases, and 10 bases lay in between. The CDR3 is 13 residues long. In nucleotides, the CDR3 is TGTGCCAGCAGTTTGAGGGCCGGGTACGAGCAGTACTTC. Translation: CASSLRAGYEQYF.

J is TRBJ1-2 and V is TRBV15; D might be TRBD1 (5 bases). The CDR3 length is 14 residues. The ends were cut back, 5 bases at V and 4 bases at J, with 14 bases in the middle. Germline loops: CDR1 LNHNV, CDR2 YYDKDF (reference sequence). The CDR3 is CATSLMDNPYGYTF. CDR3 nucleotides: TGTGCCACCAGCTTGATGGACAATCCCTATGGCTACACCTTC.

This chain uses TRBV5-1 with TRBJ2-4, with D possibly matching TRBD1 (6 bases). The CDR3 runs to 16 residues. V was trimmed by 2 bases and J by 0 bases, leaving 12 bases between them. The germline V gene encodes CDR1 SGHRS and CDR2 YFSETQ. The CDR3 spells CASSLTGTLAKNIQYF. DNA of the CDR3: TGCGCCAGCAGCTTAACAGGGACGCTAGCCAAAAACATTCAGTACTTC.

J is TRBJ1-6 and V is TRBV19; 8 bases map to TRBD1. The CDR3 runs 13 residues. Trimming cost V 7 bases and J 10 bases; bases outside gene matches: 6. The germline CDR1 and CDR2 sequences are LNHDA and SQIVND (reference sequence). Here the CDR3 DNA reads TGTGCCAGTACCGGACAGGGAAAGTCACCCCTCCACTTT. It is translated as CASTGQGKSPLHF. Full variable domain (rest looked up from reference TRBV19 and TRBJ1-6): DGGITQSPKYLFRKEGQNVTLSCEQNLNHDAMYWYRQDPGQGLRLIYYSQIVNDFQKGDIAEGYSVSREKKESFPLTVTSAQKNPTAFYLCASTGQGKSPLHFGNGTRLTVT.

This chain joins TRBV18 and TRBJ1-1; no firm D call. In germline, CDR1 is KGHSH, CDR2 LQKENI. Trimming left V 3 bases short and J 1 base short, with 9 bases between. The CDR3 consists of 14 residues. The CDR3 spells CASSPIKRNTEAFF. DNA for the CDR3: TGTGCCAGCTCACCGATAAAGCGGAACACTGAAGCTTTCTTT.